The source of this T cell receptor beta chain is a study of blood T cell repertoires in COVID-19. Study context: Italy, Spain and the United States were the sources of the convalescent and acute COVID-19 samples. PBMCs, B-cell-depleted T cells, or T cells provided the cDNA or gDNA that made up the material.

There are 15 residues in the CDR3. V lost 7 bases, J lost 0 bases, and 12 bases lay in between. Germline V gene data show CDR1 as MDHEN and CDR2 as SYDVKM. Per the authors' pipeline: From reference gene primer amplification, estimates of nucleated cell counts were derived. Using immunoSEQ multiplex PCR, the repertoire was profiled, and TCRdb retains in-frame clones only, with some absent. That table is the source of V, J and clone size, and D and trimming were worked out from the DNA. The data contain some 89,000 clones, roughly 80% of them singletons. Specimen: peripheral blood. The sequence derives from a man in his 60s with acute or convalescent COVID-19. This chain joins TRBV28 and TRBJ2-2; a possible D gene is TRBD1 (7 bases). CDR3 sequence: CASIGGTANTGELFF. The CDR3 nucleotides read TGTGCCAGCATTGGGGGGACAGCGAACACCGGGGAGCTGTTTTTT. The whole variable domain, filled in from reference TRBV28 and TRBJ2-2, reads DVKVTQSSRYLVKRTGEKVFLECVQDMDHENMFWYRQDPGLGLRLIYFSYDVKMKEKGDIPEGYSVSREKKERFSLILESASTNQTSMYLCASIGGTANTGELFFGEGSRLTVL.